The subject of this entry is one TCR beta chain. Antigen: not known. Clones were read by immunoSEQ multiplex PCR, and TCRdb kept only the in-frame ones, dropping some. The table lists about 100,000 clones, approximately 88% of them singletons. The data are from a study of identifying expanded T cells in peripheral blood. Collection occurred without any documented infections or immune events in donors. The CDR3 has 19 amino acids. Findings and caveats of the study: Across healthy donors, higher total template counts meant significantly greater roughly 2-week count variance.

Material for sequencing was blood. The receptor comes from a person aged 18 to 69 in good health. The chain uses TRBV21-1 and TRBJ2-6; the D call of TRBD2 is as the table states it, not checked on the DNA. TRBV21-1 is a pseudogene. The CDR3 DNA reads TGTGCCAGCAGCAAAGGGCGGCTAGCGGGAGGCTCTGGGGCCAACGTCCTGACTTTC. Its protein product is CASSKGRLAGGSGANVLTF.